The clone carrying this T cell receptor beta chain occurred many times. The data were obtained in a study of T cells after yellow fever vaccination. Whole-study findings and limits: Most primary-vaccination clones reappeared after the booster (approximately 95% CD4, roughly 88% CD8). Within the sorted memory subsets, almost all vaccine-responding clonotypes could not be detected on day 0. A weaker but faster secondary response was observed, peaking on day 5 versus 15.

This CDR3 spans 14 amino acids. Per the germline V gene, CDR1 is SGHRS and CDR2 is YFSETQ. The V gene end was trimmed by 4 bases and the J gene end by 6 bases; junction bases not matched to a gene: 6. Each CDR3 protein gets one entry after TCRdb re-called the 5' RACE reads with MiXCR. Among about 25,000 distinct CDR3 sequences listed, 3.4% were seen once. The source is a man younger than 35 who received the YFV17D yellow fever vaccine. The chain joins TRBV5-1 to TRBJ1-4, with 7 bases matching TRBD1. This sample comprised PBMCs, either bulk or a sorted T-cell subset (CD4+, CD8+, memory, or dextramer-sorted; not recorded which), obtained approximately 47 days after the first yellow fever vaccination. The CDR3 loop is CASSRDSKHEKLFF. The DNA for the CDR3 is TGCGCCAGCAGCCGGGACAGTAAACATGAAAAACTGTTTTTT. Complete variable domain (other parts from reference TRBV5-1 and TRBJ1-4): KAGVTQTPRYLIKTRGQQVTLSCSPISGHRSVSWYQQTPGQGLQFLFEYFSETQRNKGNFPGRFSGRQFSNSRSEMNVSTLELGDSALYLCASSRDSKHEKLFFGSGTQLSVL.